This is a list of T cell receptor beta chains from one sample in a study of regulatory T cells in long-lasting Graves disease. One entry per CDR3 protein, called by TCRdb with MiXCR from the multiplex PCR reads. The sample contains about 460,000 distinct CDR3 sequences, about 20% of which appear only once. Sequencing used peripheral blood mononuclear cells (PBMCs), obtained when the disease was refractory, from a patient treated with antithyroid drugs. All receptors come from a female donor with Graves disease. CDR3s include the opening cysteine and the closing phenylalanine or tryptophan. Fields, in order: D gene, V gene, clone size, J gene, CDR3 DNA, CDR3 protein. The D gene is left open where the match is weak. The listing skips clone size in some rows; elsewhere it reads once, few, many or a size class.

NA	TRBV2	many	TRBJ2-5	TGTGCCAGCATCCTAACGGGGGAGACCCAGTACTTC	CASILTGETQYF
TRBD1	TRBV28	NA	TRBJ2-3	TGTGCCAGCAGTTCCAGGTGGACAGGGGGCAAATATACGCAGTATTTT	CASSSRWTGGKYTQYF
TRBD2	TRBV28	NA	TRBJ2-2	TGTGCCAGCATCTCCGGGGGGGATCGGGCTAACACCGGGGAGCTGTTTTTT	CASISGGDRANTGELFF
NA	TRBV7-7	few	TRBJ2-5	TGTGCTAGCAGCCCGACGCTGGCGGGGAAAGAGACCCAGTACTTC	CASSPTLAGKETQYF
NA	TRBV14	NA	TRBJ2-7	TGTGCCAGCAGCCAAGAGGGATTGGGGTTTTCCTACGAGCAGTACTTC	CASSQEGLGFSYEQYF
NA	TRBV6-1	many	TRBJ2-2	TGTGCCAGCAGTCAAAAGACCCCCTCGAATGGCGGGGAGCTGTTTTTT	CASSQKTPSNGGELFF
NA	TRBV30	NA	TRBJ1-5	TGTGCCTGGAGTATGAATGGGAATCAGCCCCAGCATTTT	CAWSMNGNQPQHF
TRBD1	TRBV6-1	few	TRBJ1-5	TGTGCCAGCAGAACAGGGGGAAGAGGCCAGCCCCAGCATTTT	CASRTGGRGQPQHF
NA	TRBV11-3	many	TRBJ2-2	TGTGCCAGCAGCCCACAGAACGGTAACACCGGGGAGCTGTTTTTT	CASSPQNGNTGELFF
TRBD1	TRBV7-2	many	TRBJ2-2	TGTGCCAGCAGCTTAGGACAGGGGCACACCGGGGAGCTGTTTTTT	CASSLGQGHTGELFF
NA	TRBV20-1	many	TRBJ1-1	TGCAGTGCCCATCCGCCGTATGCCACTGAAGCTTTCTTT	CSAHPPYATEAFF
NA	TRBV7-8	few	TRBJ2-1	TGTGCCAGCAGCTTAGGACCTTCCAATGAGCAGTTCTTC	CASSLGPSNEQFF
NA	TRBV9	NA	TRBJ2-6	TGTGCCAGCGAAACTGAGGCCAACGTCCTGACTTTC	CASETEANVLTF
NA	TRBV7-2	many	TRBJ1-6	TGTGCCAGCAGTCGCCCAGGGCATAATTCACCCCTCCACTTT	CASSRPGHNSPLHF
TRBD1	TRBV28	many	TRBJ1-2	TGTGCCAGCAGCCCGCCGGACAGGGCTAACTATGGCTACACCTTC	CASSPPDRANYGYTF
TRBD2	TRBV28	NA	TRBJ2-7	TGTGCCAACTTCCGGGACTATTGCTACGAGCAGTACTTC	CANFRDYCYEQYF
TRBD1	TRBV24-1	many	TRBJ1-5	TGTGCCACCAGTGAGACGCAGGGGGCTGGCCAGCCCCAGCATTTT	CATSETQGAGQPQHF
TRBD1	TRBV6-1	many	TRBJ1-6	TGTGCCAGCTGGACAGGGCTGTATTCACCCCTCCACTTT	CASWTGLYSPLHF
NA	TRBV9	NA	TRBJ1-3	TGTGCCAGCAGCGTAGAAGGGAGCTCTGGAAACACCATATATTTT	CASSVEGSSGNTIYF
TRBD2	TRBV28	many	TRBJ2-5	TGTGCCAGCAGCCCCCCCTGGAGCCTAGCGGAAGAGACCCAGTACTTC	CASSPPWSLAEETQYF
NA	TRBV20-1	many	TRBJ1-1	TGCAGTGCTAGAGGAGGCAGGAACACTGAAGCTTTCTTT	CSARGGRNTEAFF
NA	TRBV20-1	many	TRBJ2-5	TGCAGTCCCCGGGGTCCGGGGGAGACCCAGTACTTC	CSPRGPGETQYF
NA	TRBV28	many	TRBJ1-1	TGTGCCAGCAGTTCGTACAGGGAAATAAACACTGAAGCTTTCTTT	CASSSYREINTEAFF
NA	TRBV29-1	NA	TRBJ2-7	TGCAGCGTTGCGCAGGGCTACGAGCGGTACTTC	CSVAQGYERYF
NA	TRBV12-3/TRBV12-4	NA	TRBJ2-2	TGTGCCAGCAGGCGCGGGGACACCGGGGAGCTGTTTTTT	CASRRGDTGELFF
NA	TRBV20-1	NA	TRBJ1-6	TGCAGTGCAAGGACCCGGGATCGTAATTCACCCCTCCACTTT	CSARTRDRNSPLHF
TRBD1	TRBV28	many	TRBJ2-2	TGTGCCAGCAGGCCCGACAGGGAAAAAGGGACCGGGGAGCTGTTTTTT	CASRPDREKGTGELFF